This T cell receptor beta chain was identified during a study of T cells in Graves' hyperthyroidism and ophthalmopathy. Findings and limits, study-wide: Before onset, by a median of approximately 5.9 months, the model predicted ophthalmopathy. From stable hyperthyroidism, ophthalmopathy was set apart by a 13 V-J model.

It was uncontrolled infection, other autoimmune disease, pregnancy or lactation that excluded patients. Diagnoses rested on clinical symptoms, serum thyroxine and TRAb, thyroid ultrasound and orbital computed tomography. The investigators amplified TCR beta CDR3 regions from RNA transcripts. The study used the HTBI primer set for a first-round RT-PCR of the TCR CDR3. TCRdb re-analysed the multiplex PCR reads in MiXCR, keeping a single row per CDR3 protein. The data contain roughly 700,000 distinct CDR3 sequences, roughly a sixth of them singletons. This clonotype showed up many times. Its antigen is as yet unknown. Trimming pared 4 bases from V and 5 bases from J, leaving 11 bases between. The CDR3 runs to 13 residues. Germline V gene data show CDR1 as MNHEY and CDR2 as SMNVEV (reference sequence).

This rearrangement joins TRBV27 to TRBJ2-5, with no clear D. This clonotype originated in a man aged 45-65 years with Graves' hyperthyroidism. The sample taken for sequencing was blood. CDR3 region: CASSSPYEETQYF. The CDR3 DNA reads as TGTGCCAGCAGTTCCCCATACGAGGAGACCCAGTACTTC.